This TCR beta chain came from a study of control samples from healthy donors and cancer patients (TCRdb year 2020). Library preparation was by the immunoSEQ multiplex PCR assay. Entries here come from immuneACCESS through TCRdb and include only in-frame sequences with V and J called. Some clones fail to appear in such tables; in the studies checked, an unresolved V gene covers under half of the shortfall, and the cause of the remainder is unknown. The sample table holds roughly 190,000 clones, of which 90% to 95% were seen once. Approximately 1.5% of the sample is in the top ten clones. A remark on this clone: The antigen it binds to is not known. Base qualities are not recorded, but no much larger clone differs from it by a single base.

V lost 0 bases and J lost 4 bases; the stretch between them is 6 bases long. The CDR3, cysteine through phenylalanine, is 13 amino acids long. Only the CDR3 DNA stays, 39 bases, in frame from base 1. The germline V gene provides CDR1 KGHSH and CDR2 LQKENI. The clonotype originates from a woman aged 25 to 39 in good health. Sequencing used blood. The V and J segments used are TRBV18 and TRBJ1-2, with the D gene call left open. The bases are TGTGCCAGCTCACCACCCACATCCTATGGCTACACCTTC. The translation is CASSPPTSYGYTF. Extended through the reference TRBV18 and TRBJ1-2 proteins, this CDR3 yields the full variable domain: NAGVMQNPRHLVRRRGQEARLRCSPMKGHSHVYWYRQLPEEGLKFMVYLQKENIIDESGMPKERFSAEFPKEGPSILRIQQVVRGDSAAYFCASSPPTSYGYTFGSGTRLTVV.